This TCR beta chain was identified during a study of cytomegalovirus exposure and HLA in healthy donors. PCR involved 60 Vbeta and 13 Jbeta primers. TCRdb's copy holds only in-frame clones and misses some; the assay was immunoSEQ multiplex PCR. The top ten clones hold approximately 4% of a sample with around 150,000 clones, about 76% of them seen once. Findings and caveats of the study: There were some V segments, including TRBV6-2 and TRBV6-3, excluded as indistinguishable. In a later analysis, TCR beta V- and J-gene trimming showed a link to a missense DCLRE1C variant.

The trim removed 1 base at V and 6 bases at J, leaving 0 bases unmatched. CDR3 length: 15 amino acids. Germline CDR1 is SGHAT and CDR2 is FQNNGV. Only one count was recorded for this clone. Its antigen is undetermined. The sequence derives from a man aged 18 to 30 in good health and CMV-seronegative. The rearrangement links TRBV11-2 to TRBJ2-1, with 13 nucleotides matching TRBD2. Sample: PBMCs. The CDR3 loop reads CASSLGTSGSNEQFF. For the CDR3, the DNA is TGTGCCAGCAGCTTAGGGACTAGCGGGAGCAATGAGCAGTTCTTC.